The source of this T cell receptor beta chain is a study of blood T cells in healthy people across ages. For the study at large: With template switching, about one barcoded beta molecule was captured per two T cells.

The authors isolated at least 6 million PBMCs per sample. A second roughly 6 to 12 cycle PCR used barcoded and J-beta primers. TCRdb used MiXCR to reprocess the 5' RACE reads, holding one entry per CDR3 protein. Of 1.5 million to 2 million distinct CDR3 sequences in the sample, about 39% were seen once. In this sample, this clonotype turned up a few times. The CDR3 length is 13 residues. Trimming removed 6 bases at V and 0 bases at J, with 8 bases between. Per the germline V gene, CDR1 is DFQATT and CDR2 is SNEGSKA (reference sequence). This TCR derives from a human donor in good health. Sequenced: blood. The genes are TRBV20-1 and TRBJ1-4; D gene unclear. CDR3 in DNA: TGCAGTGCCATCAGAGCAACTAATGAAAAACTGTTTTTT. Translated: CSAIRATNEKLFF.